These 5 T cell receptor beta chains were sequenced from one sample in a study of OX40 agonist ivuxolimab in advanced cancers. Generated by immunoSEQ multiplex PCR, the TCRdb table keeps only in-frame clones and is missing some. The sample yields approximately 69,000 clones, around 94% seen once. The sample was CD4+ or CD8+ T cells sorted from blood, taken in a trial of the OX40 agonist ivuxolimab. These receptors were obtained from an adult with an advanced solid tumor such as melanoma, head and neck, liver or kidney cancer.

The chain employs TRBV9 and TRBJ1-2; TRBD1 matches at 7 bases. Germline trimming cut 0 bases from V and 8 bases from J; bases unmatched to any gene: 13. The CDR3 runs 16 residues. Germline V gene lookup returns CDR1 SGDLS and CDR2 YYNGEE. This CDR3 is CASSVGPPDRGLGYTF. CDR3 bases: TGTGCCAGCAGCGTAGGCCCCCCTGATAGGGGGCTCGGCTACACCTTC.

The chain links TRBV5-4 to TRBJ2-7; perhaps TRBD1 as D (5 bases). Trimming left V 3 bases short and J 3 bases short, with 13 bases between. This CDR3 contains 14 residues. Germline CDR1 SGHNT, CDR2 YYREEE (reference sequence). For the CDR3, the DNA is TGTGCCAGCAGCTCCAGGACAAGGGTCTACGAGCAGTACTTC. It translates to CASSSRTRVYEQYF.

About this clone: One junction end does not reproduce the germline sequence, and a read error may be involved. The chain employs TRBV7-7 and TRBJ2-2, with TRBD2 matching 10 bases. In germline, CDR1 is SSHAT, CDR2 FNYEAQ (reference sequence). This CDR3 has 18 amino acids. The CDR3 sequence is CASSPSQAGGWNTGELFF. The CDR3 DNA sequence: TGTGCTAGCAGCCCATCCCAAGCGGGAGGGTGGAACACCGGGGAGCTGTTTTTT.

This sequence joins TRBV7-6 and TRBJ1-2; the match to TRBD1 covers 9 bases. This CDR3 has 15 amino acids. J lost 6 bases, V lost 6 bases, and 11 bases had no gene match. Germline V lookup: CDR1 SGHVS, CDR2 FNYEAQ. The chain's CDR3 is CASSQEVGQGDGYTF. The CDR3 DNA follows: TGTGCCAGCAGTCAAGAGGTGGGACAGGGAGATGGCTACACCTTC.

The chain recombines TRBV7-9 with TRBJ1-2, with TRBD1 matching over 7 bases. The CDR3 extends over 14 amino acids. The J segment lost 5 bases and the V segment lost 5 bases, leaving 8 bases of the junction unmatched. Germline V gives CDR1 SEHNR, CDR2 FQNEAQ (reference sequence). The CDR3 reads CASSPRQGWYGYTF. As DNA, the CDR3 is TGTGCCAGCAGCCCCCGACAGGGCTGGTATGGCTACACCTTC.